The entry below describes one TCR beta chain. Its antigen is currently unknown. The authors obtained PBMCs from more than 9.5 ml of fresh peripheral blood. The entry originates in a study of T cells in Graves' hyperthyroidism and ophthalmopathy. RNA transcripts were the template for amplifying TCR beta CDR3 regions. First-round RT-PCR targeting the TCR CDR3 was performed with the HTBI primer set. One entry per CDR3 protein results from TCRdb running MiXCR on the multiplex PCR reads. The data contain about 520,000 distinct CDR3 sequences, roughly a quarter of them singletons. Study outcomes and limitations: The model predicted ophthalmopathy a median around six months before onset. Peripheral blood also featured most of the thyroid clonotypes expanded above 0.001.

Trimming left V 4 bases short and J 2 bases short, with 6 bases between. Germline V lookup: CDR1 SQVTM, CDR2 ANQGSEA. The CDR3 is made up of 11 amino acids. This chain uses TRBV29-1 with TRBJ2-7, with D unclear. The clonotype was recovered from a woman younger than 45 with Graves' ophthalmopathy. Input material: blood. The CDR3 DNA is TGCAGCGTTGCTGGGGCCTACGAGCAGTACTTC. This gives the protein CSVAGAYEQYF.